Presented here are 7 T cell receptor beta chains from one specimen sequenced in a study of cytomegalovirus exposure and HLA in healthy donors. The PCR had 60 Vbeta and 13 Jbeta primers. The data were produced by immunoSEQ multiplex PCR, yet TCRdb's version contains in-frame clones alone and is incomplete. The sample records some 120,000 clones, around 64% being singletons. Sequences were obtained from PBMCs. These receptors originate from a woman aged 25 to 39 in good health and CMV-seronegative.

This chain connects TRBV28 to TRBJ2-7, with 8 bases lining up with TRBD1. Germline assignment: CDR1 MDHEN and CDR2 SYDVKM. The V gene end was trimmed by 5 bases and the J gene end by 3 bases; junction bases not matched to a gene: 6. The CDR3 totals 14 residues. The CDR3, as DNA: TGTGCCAGCAGTCACACGGGACAGGTCTACGAGCAGTACTTC. It yields the protein CASSHTGQVYEQYF. Variable domain in full (rest from reference TRBV28 and TRBJ2-7): DVKVTQSSRYLVKRTGEKVFLECVQDMDHENMFWYRQDPGLGLRLIYFSYDVKMKEKGDIPEGYSVSREKKERFSLILESASTNQTSMYLCASSHTGQVYEQYFGPGTRLTVT.

This clone was counted a few times. The chain employs TRBV18 and TRBJ1-2; D is ambiguous. Trimming removed 4 bases from V and 7 bases from J, with 16 bases in between. This CDR3 contains 14 residues. CDR1 and CDR2 (germline): KGHSH, LQKENI. In DNA form, the CDR3 reads TGTGCCAGCTCACAAACCCTCGGGGAGGGTGGCTACACCTTC. This encodes CASSQTLGEGGYTF. The variable domain in full, with the rest retrieved from reference TRBV18 and TRBJ1-2, is NAGVMQNPRHLVRRRGQEARLRCSPMKGHSHVYWYRQLPEEGLKFMVYLQKENIIDESGMPKERFSAEFPKEGPSILRIQQVVRGDSAAYFCASSQTLGEGGYTFGSGTRLTVV.

This chain links TRBV10-2 with TRBJ2-7; D might be TRBD2 (5 bases). V was pared by 7 bases and J by 0 bases, with 13 bases between. Germline assignment: CDR1 WSHSY and CDR2 SAAADI. This CDR3 is 14 amino acids long. The CDR3 region is CASNTGLSSYEQYF. The DNA of the CDR3 is TGCGCCAGCAATACTGGACTTAGCTCCTACGAGCAGTACTTC.

The chain couples TRBV5-4 to TRBJ2-7; no reliable D call. The CDR3 sequence is 15 residues long. The V gene's germline CDR1 is SGHNT and CDR2 YYREEE (reference sequence). V was trimmed by 0 bases and J by 3 bases, leaving 13 bases between them. The CDR3 sequence is CASSLGVSGGYEQYF. Written as DNA, the CDR3 is TGTGCCAGCAGCTTGGGGGTCTCCGGCGGCTACGAGCAGTACTTC.

The CDR3 DNA reads as TGTGCCAGCAGCGTTAGCGGGACTAGCTCCTACAATGAGCAGTTCTTC. It is translated as CASSVSGTSSYNEQFF. The V and J genes are TRBV9 and TRBJ2-1, with 8 bases matching TRBD2. The V and J ends lost 2 bases and 0 bases, in that order; junction bases with no gene match: 4. Looked up from germline, CDR1 is SGDLS and CDR2 is YYNGEE. CDR3 length: 16 amino acids.

The chain carries TRBV30 and TRBJ2-7; 9 bases align to TRBD2. Trimming cost V 7 bases and J 1 base; bases outside gene matches: 8. The CDR3 is made up of 14 amino acids. Germline V lookup: CDR1 GTSNPN, CDR2 SVGIG (reference sequence). The CDR3 reads CASRGGRASYEQYF. The CDR3 DNA reads as TGTGCCTCAAGGGGCGGGAGGGCGTCCTACGAGCAGTACTTC.

The CDR3 DNA sequence: TGTGCCAGCAGGCGGACAGGACAGTACACTGAAGCTTTCTTT. This encodes CASRRTGQYTEAFF. This chain connects TRBV27 to TRBJ1-1; TRBD1 matches 7 bases. The trim removed 6 bases at V and 3 bases at J, leaving 7 bases unmatched. The CDR3 runs 14 residues. Germline V gene data show CDR1 as MNHEY and CDR2 as SMNVEV (reference sequence).